This TCR beta chain comes out of a study of OX40 agonist ivuxolimab in advanced cancers. Profiled with immunoSEQ multiplex PCR; TCRdb holds only in-frame clones, not every one. The sample consists of fewer than 95,000 clones, about 90% of them appearing once. V dropped 2 bases and J dropped 0 bases, with 7 bases sitting between them. The CDR3 runs 15 residues. Germline-derived CDR1 and CDR2 are KGHSH and LQKENI. The specimen was CD4+ or CD8+ T cells sorted from blood, collected in a trial of the OX40 agonist ivuxolimab. The V gene is TRBV18, the J gene TRBJ2-2, with D perhaps TRBD1 (6 bases). The sequence was collected from an adult with an advanced solid tumor such as melanoma, head and neck, liver or kidney cancer. CDR3 residues: CASSPTGTNTGELFF. CDR3 coding DNA: TGTGCCAGCTCACCAACAGGGACGAACACCGGGGAGCTGTTTTTT.